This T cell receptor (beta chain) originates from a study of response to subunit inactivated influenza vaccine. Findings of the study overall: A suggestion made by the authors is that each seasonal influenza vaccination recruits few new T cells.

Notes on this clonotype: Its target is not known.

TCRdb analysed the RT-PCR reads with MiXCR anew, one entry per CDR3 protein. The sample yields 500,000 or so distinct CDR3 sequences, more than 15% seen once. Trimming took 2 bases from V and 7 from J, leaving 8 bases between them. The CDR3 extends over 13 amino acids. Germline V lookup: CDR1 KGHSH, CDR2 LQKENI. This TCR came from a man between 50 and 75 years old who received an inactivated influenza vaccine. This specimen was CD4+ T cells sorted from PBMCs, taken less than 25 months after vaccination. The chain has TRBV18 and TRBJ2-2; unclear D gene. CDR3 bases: TGTGCCAGCTCACCAGGCCGTGACGGGGAGCTGTTTTTT. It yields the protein CASSPGRDGELFF.